The 7 T cell receptor beta chains given below trace back to one sample, sequenced in a study of siplizumab effects on memory and regulatory T cells. TCRdb keeps only in-frame clones here, not all; method: immunoSEQ multiplex PCR. This table holds roughly 92,000 clones, approximately 95% found once. Sample: non-Treg CD4+ T cells sorted from blood. These receptors were collected from a human donor in good health.

The chain carries TRBV20-1 and TRBJ2-5; no clear D gene. V was pared by 6 bases and J by 6 bases, with 8 bases between. CDR1 and CDR2 from the germline V gene are DFQATT and SNEGSKA (reference sequence). This CDR3 contains 10 residues. The CDR3 spells CSASIQTQYF. CDR3 DNA: TGCAGTGCCAGTATACAGACCCAGTACTTC.

J is TRBJ2-7 and V is TRBV14, with 10 bases fitting TRBD1. Germline CDR1 and CDR2: SGHDN and FVKESK. The CDR3 runs to 17 residues. Trimming at V came to 4 bases and at J to 3 bases, leaving 12 bases not matched to a gene. The DNA for the CDR3 is TGTGCCAGCAGCCCCCAACCATATAGGACAGGGGGCTACGAGCAGTACTTC. Residues: CASSPQPYRTGGYEQYF.

This clone is a singleton in its sample. J is TRBJ1-2 and V is TRBV2; D not certain. This CDR3 comprises 14 residues. Trimming took off 4 bases at V and 4 bases at J, with 13 bases between the two ends. Germline V CDR1 and CDR2: SNHLY, FYNNEI. The CDR3 reads CASSVKFEGYGYTF. DNA of the CDR3: TGTGCCAGCAGTGTAAAATTCGAGGGCTATGGCTACACCTTC.

The chain employs TRBV6-5 and TRBJ1-6, with 9 positions matching TRBD1. Germline V gene sequence: CDR1 MNHEY, CDR2 SVGAGI. With 4 bases clipped from V and 10 bases from J, the junction kept 5 bases outside the gene matches. The CDR3 extends over 14 amino acids. DNA of the CDR3: TGTGCCAGCAGTTCACAGGGGGCTGGGTCACCCCTCCACTTT. Its translation: CASSSQGAGSPLHF.

The chain joins TRBV25-1 to TRBJ2-5; 13 bases are a match to TRBD2. V gave up 2 bases and J gave up 5 bases; unmatched junction bases: 8. This CDR3 spans 17 amino acids. The V gene's germline CDR1 is MGHDK and CDR2 SYGVNS. CDR3 residues: CASSENHQLAGGETQYF. In DNA, the CDR3 is TGTGCCAGCAGTGAAAACCACCAACTAGCGGGAGGGGAGACCCAGTACTTC.

The genes are TRBV4-1 and TRBJ1-4, with D perhaps TRBD1 (5 bases). The CDR3 runs 13 residues. Per the germline V gene, CDR1 is MGHRA and CDR2 is YSYEKL. With 1 base removed from V and 7 bases from J, the gap between germline ends came to 7 bases. CDR3 sequence reads: CASSQAGIEKLFF. The CDR3 coding sequence is TGCGCCAGCAGCCAAGCAGGGATTGAAAAACTGTTTTTT.

The chain is built from TRBV12-2 and TRBJ2-1; the table calls TRBD2, which could not be checked here. TRBV12-2 is a listed pseudogene. The length of the CDR3 is 13 residues. As DNA, the CDR3 is TGTGCAAGTCGCTTAGCGATTAGCGATGAGCAGTTCTTC. Amino acid sequence: CASRLAISDEQFF.